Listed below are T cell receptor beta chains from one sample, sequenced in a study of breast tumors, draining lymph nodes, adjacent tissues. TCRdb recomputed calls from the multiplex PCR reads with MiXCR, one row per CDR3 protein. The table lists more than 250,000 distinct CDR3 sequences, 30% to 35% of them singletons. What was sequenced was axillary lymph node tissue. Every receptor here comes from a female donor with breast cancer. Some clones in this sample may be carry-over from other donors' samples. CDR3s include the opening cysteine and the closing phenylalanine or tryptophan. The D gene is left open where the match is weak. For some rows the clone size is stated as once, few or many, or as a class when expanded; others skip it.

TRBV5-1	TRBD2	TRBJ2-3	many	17	CASSLAPVGGGTDTQYF	TGCGCCAGCAGCTTGGCCCCCGTGGGAGGGGGCACAGATACGCAGTATTTT
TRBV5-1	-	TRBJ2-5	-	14	CASSVTRGEVTQYF	TGTGCCAGCAGCGTAACGAGGGGGGAAGTGACCCAGTACTTC
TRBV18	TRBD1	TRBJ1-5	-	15	CASASGQGASQPQHF	TGTGCCAGCGCCTCGGGACAGGGGGCTTCTCAGCCCCAGCATTTT
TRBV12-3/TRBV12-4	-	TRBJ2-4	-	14	CASRPTEPTRIQYF	TGTGCCAGCAGACCGACCGAGCCGACCCGCATTCAGTACTTC
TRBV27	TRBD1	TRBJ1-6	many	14	CASSLSDRGTPLHF	TGTGCCAGCAGTTTATCGGACAGGGGAACACCCCTCCACTTT
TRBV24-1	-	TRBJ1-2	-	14	CATSDRAGYYGYTF	TGTGCCACCAGTGACAGGGCGGGGTATTATGGCTACACCTTC
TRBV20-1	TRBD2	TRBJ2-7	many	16	CSAVTSGRAGLYEQYF	TGCAGTGCTGTTACTAGCGGGAGGGCCGGTTTGTACGAGCAGTACTTC
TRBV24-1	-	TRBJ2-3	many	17	CATSDSPGALAAETQYF	TGTGCCACCAGTGATTCGCCCGGGGCCCTTGCCGCAGAGACGCAGTATTTT
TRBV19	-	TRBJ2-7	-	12	CASRDKGYEQYF	TGTGCCAGCCGGGACAAGGGCTACGAGCAGTACTTC
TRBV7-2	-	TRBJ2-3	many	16	CASSQEPGRWTDTQYF	TGTGCCAGCAGCCAGGAACCGGGACGATGGACAGATACGCAGTATTTT
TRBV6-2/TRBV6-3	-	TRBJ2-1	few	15	CASRAGLGSYNEQFF	TGTGCCAGCAGGGCGGGACTCGGCTCCTACAATGAGCAGTTCTTC
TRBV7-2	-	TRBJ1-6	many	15	CASSLDLGFDSPLHF	TGTGCCAGCAGCTTAGACCTGGGTTTCGATTCACCCCTCCACTTT
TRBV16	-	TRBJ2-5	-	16	CASSQSLSEFQETQYF	TGTGCCAGCAGCCAATCTTTATCTGAGTTCCAAGAGACCCAGTACTTC
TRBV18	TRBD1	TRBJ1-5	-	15	CASSPSQGARQPQHF	TGTGCCAGCTCACCATCACAGGGGGCTAGGCAGCCCCAGCATTTT
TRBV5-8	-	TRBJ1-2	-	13	CASSLQPARGYTF	TGTGCCAGCAGCTTGCAACCCGCCCGTGGCTACACCTTC
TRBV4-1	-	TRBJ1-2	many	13	CASSQVRAYGYTF	TGCGCCAGCAGCCAAGTCCGGGCGTATGGCTACACCTTC
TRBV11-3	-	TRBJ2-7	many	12	CASSFDTSEQYF	TGTGCCAGCAGCTTTGACACGTCCGAGCAGTACTTC
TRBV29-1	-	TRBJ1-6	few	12	CSVGGGNSPLHF	TGCAGCGTTGGGGGTGGCAATTCACCCCTCCACTTT
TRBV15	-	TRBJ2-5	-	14	CATSRGQARQTQYF	TGTGCCACCAGCCGTGGGCAGGCCCGTCAGACCCAGTACTTC
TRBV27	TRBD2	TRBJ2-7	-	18	CASSSSNQLRLAGYEQYF	TGTGCCAGCAGTTCCTCCAACCAACTCCGACTAGCGGGTTACGAGCAGTACTTC
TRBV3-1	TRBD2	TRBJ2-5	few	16	CASSQVPTSGRETQYF	TGTGCCAGCAGCCAAGTCCCCACTAGCGGGAGGGAGACCCAGTACTTC
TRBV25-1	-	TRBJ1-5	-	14	CASSTGRGNQPQHF	TGTGCCAGCAGTACAGGGAGGGGAAATCAGCCCCAGCATTTT
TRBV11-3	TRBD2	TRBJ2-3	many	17	CASSLPPSGYPTDTQYF	TGTGCCAGCAGCTTACCTCCTAGCGGATACCCCACAGATACGCAGTATTTT
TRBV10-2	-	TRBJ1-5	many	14	CASSERGGAQPQHF	TGCGCCAGCAGTGAAAGGGGGGGTGCTCAGCCCCAGCATTTT
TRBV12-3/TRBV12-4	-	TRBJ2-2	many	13	CASSPKRAGELFF	TGTGCCAGCAGTCCGAAGAGGGCCGGGGAGCTGTTTTTT
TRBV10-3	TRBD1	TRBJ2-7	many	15	CAISEPGTGTYEQYF	TGTGCCATCAGTGAGCCGGGGACAGGGACCTACGAGCAGTACTTC